This is a list of T cell receptor beta chains from one sample in a study of T cell therapy after organ transplantation. Which antigens these TCRs recognize remains unknown. Some clones are missing from TCRdb's copy, which holds only in-frame ones; the method was immunoSEQ multiplex PCR. Altogether approximately 5,600 clones are present, less than 80% being singletons, with the ten largest covering approximately 30%. The specimen was CD8+ T cells from blood, collected after autologous CMV-specific T cell therapy. The receptors were gathered from a human patient who had received a solid organ transplant and had CMV disease. The graft donor may have given rise to some T cells. Each CDR3 is given with its conserved first and last residue. Fields, in order: V gene, D gene, J gene, clone size, CDR3 DNA, CDR3 protein. D genes are given only for firm matches. A clone size is listed for some rows: how often the clone was seen (once, few, many), or a class if it is expanded.

>TRBV7-6|NA|TRBJ2-7|NA
TGTGCCAGCAGCTTAAGACCCATCGGGAGTGGCTACGAGCAGTACTTC
CASSLRPIGSGYEQYF
>TRBV15|TRBD2|TRBJ2-3|hyperexpanded
TGTGCCACCAGCAGAGATTCCTCTAGCGGAAGCACAGATACGCAGTATTTT
CATSRDSSSGSTDTQYF
>TRBV27|NA|TRBJ1-5|few
TGTGCCAGCAGTTACTCCCCGTTCAGGACAGCGACATCCAACTATAGCAATCAGCCCCAGCATTTT
CASSYSPFRTATSNYSNQPQHF
>TRBV13|TRBD1|TRBJ2-1|once
TGTGCCAGCAGTTCGGGACAGGGGGGTGAGCAGTTCTTC
CASSSGQGGEQFF
>TRBV9|NA|TRBJ1-4|NA
TGTGCCAGCAGCGTAGACGGGTCAATGAATGAAAAACTGTTTTTT
CASSVDGSMNEKLFF
>TRBV29-1|TRBD1|TRBJ2-5|NA
TGCAGCGCTCCAGGGACAGGGTTGGAGACCCAGTACTTC
CSAPGTGLETQYF
>TRBV6-4|NA|TRBJ2-7|NA
TGTGCCAGCAGTGACCGTTCTGCACAGAGCTACGAGCAGTACTTC
CASSDRSAQSYEQYF
>TRBV6-5|TRBD2|TRBJ2-1|medium-sized
TGTGCCAGCAACGGACTAGCGGGAGATAATGAGCAGTTCTTC
CASNGLAGDNEQFF
>TRBV9|TRBD1|TRBJ2-1|NA
TGTGCCAGCAGCGTAGCTGGGGGACAGGGACTTCATGAGCAGTTCTTC
CASSVAGGQGLHEQFF
>TRBV4-3|NA|TRBJ2-6|NA
TGCGCCAGCAGCCAAGAAGGTCAGGCCTCTGGGGCCAACGTCCTGACTTTC
CASSQEGQASGANVLTF
>TRBV6-1|TRBD1|TRBJ1-3|NA
TGTGCCAGCAGTGGAATTTTAGGGACAGGGCCTGGAAACACCATATATTTT
CASSGILGTGPGNTIYF
>TRBV5-6|TRBD2|TRBJ2-5|NA
TGCGCCAGCAGCCCCCTAGCGGGAGGGCCTACGGGAGAGACCCAGTACTTC
CASSPLAGGPTGETQYF
>TRBV6-6|TRBD1|TRBJ1-1|NA
TGTGCCAGCAGTAATCCGGGACAGGGTGAGAACACTGAAGCTTTCTTT
CASSNPGQGENTEAFF
>TRBV18|NA|TRBJ2-5|NA
TGTGCCAGCTCAACGGATCAAGAGACCCAGTACTTC
CASSTDQETQYF
>TRBV7-9|NA|TRBJ2-7|NA
TGTGCCAGCAGCTTAGGGCCGACTGGGAGTGACGAGCAGTACTTC
CASSLGPTGSDEQYF
>TRBV7-9|NA|TRBJ1-4|NA
TGTGCCAGCAGCCCAGGAACAGGGCAGCCTAATGAAAAACTGTTTTTT
CASSPGTGQPNEKLFF
>TRBV7-2|TRBD1|TRBJ2-7|NA
TGTGCCAGCAGCTTCCGACGAGGGGGCCCCTCCTACGAGCAGTACTTC
CASSFRRGGPSYEQYF
>TRBV7-9|NA|TRBJ2-7|NA
TGTGCCAGCAGCCCGCCCAGGGATTATGAGCAGTACTTC
CASSPPRDYEQYF
>TRBV13|TRBD1|TRBJ2-7|NA
TGTGCCAGCAGCTTAACAGGGGGCTACGAGCAGTACTTC
CASSLTGGYEQYF
>TRBV29-1|NA|TRBJ2-1|NA
TGCAGCGTTGAGGGGGCGACTGAGCAGTTCTTC
CSVEGATEQFF
>TRBV6-6|TRBD2|TRBJ2-1|NA
TGTGCCAGCAAATTAGCGGGAGGGGCCTACAATGAGCAGTTCTTC
CASKLAGGAYNEQFF
>TRBV14|TRBD1|TRBJ1-2|once
TGTGCCAGCAGCCGGGGACAGGTCTATGGCTACACCTTC
CASSRGQVYGYTF
>TRBV7-2|NA|TRBJ2-1|NA
TGTGCCAGCAGCCTTCGGAGGAACCCCTACAATGAGCAGTTCTTC
CASSLRRNPYNEQFF
>TRBV5-5|TRBD1|TRBJ1-1|NA
TGTGCCAGCAGCTTGGGGACAGGGAGTGCTGAAGCTTTCTTT
CASSLGTGSAEAFF
>TRBV18|TRBD2|TRBJ2-4|once
TGTGCCAGCTCAGCGGGACTAGCGGGAGATAGGCACATTCAGTACTTC
CASSAGLAGDRHIQYF
>TRBV7-6|TRBD2|TRBJ2-7|large
TGTGCCAGCAGCCCAACAGGGTTTGTAGCGGGGAGCTACGAGCAGTACTTC
CASSPTGFVAGSYEQYF
>TRBV2|TRBD1|TRBJ2-7|once
TGTGCCAGCATCCCGGACAGGGCCCCCTACGAGCAGTACTTC
CASIPDRAPYEQYF
>TRBV9|NA|TRBJ1-1|NA
TGTGCCAGCAGCGTAGGAACAAAGAACACTGAAGCTTTCTTT
CASSVGTKNTEAFF
>TRBV11-1|TRBD1|TRBJ1-1|NA
TGTGCCAGCAGCCCCCGGACAGGGGCGGACACTGAAGCTTTCTTT
CASSPRTGADTEAFF
>TRBV29-1|TRBD1|TRBJ1-1|NA
TGCAGCGTTGAGTTGGCAGGGGGCAACACTGAAGCTTTCTTT
CSVELAGGNTEAFF
>TRBV9|NA|TRBJ1-4|NA
TGTGCCAGCAGCGTAGGGGGGACGGTAAATGAAAAACTGTTTTTT
CASSVGGTVNEKLFF
>TRBV9|TRBD1|TRBJ1-1|NA
TGTGCCATCAGTGAGTCCGCGACAGGGGCGCGGGACACTGAAGCTTTCTTT
CAISESATGARDTEAFF
>TRBV5-1|NA|TRBJ2-7|once
TGCGCCAGCAGCACGAATCGGGACTCCACTCAGCAGTACTTC
CASSTNRDSTQQYF
>TRBV7-9|TRBD2|TRBJ2-7|NA
TGTGCCAGCAGCTCAACAAGCGGGAGGGATAATTCCTACGAGCAGTACTTC
CASSSTSGRDNSYEQYF
>TRBV28|NA|TRBJ2-1|medium-sized
TGTGCCAGCGCGTTCCGGGACACTGCCTACAATGAGCAGTTCTTC
CASAFRDTAYNEQFF
>TRBV5-1|TRBD2|TRBJ2-1|NA
TGCGCCAGCAGCTCGGGGAGCCCAACTAGCGGGAGGGCCGTTGAGCAGTTCTTC
CASSSGSPTSGRAVEQFF
>TRBV7-9|NA|TRBJ1-5|few
TGTGCCAGCAGCTTATCAGGGATCGGTCAGCCCCAGCATTTT
CASSLSGIGQPQHF